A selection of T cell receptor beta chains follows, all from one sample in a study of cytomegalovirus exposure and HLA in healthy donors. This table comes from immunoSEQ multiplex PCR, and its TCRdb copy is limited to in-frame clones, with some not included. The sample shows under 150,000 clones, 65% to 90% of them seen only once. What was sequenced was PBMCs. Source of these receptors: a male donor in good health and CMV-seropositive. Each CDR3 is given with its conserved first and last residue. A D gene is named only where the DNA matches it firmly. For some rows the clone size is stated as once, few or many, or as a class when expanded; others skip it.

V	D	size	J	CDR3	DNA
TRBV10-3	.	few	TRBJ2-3	CATQGTRTQYF	TGTGCCACTCAGGGTACGAGAACGCAGTATTTT
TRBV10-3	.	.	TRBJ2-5	CAMGREYQETQYF	TGTGCCATGGGTCGGGAGTACCAAGAGACCCAGTACTTC
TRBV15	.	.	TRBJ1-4	CATSRDPGSNEKLFF	TGTGCCACCAGCAGAGATCCGGGTTCTAATGAAAAACTGTTTTTT
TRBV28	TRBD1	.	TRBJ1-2	CASSLFTGGNYGYTF	TGTGCCAGCAGTTTATTCACAGGGGGCAACTATGGCTACACCTTC
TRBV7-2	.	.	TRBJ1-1	CASSLAFRVDTEAFF	TGTGCCAGCAGCTTAGCCTTCAGGGTCGACACTGAAGCTTTCTTT
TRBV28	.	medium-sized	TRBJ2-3	CASSQLSRLSTDTQYF	TGTGCCAGCAGCCAACTTTCGCGGCTGAGCACAGATACGCAGTATTTT
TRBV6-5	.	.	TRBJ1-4	CASSNRDQPGELFF	TGTGCCAGCAGCAACCGGGACCAGCCAGGGGAACTGTTTTTT
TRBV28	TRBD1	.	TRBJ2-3	CASSLPHRTGVSTDTQYF	TGTGCCAGCAGTTTACCTCATCGGACAGGGGTTTCCACAGATACGCAGTATTTT
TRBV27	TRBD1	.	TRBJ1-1	CASSYGTGLRAEAFF	TGTGCCAGCAGCTATGGGACAGGGTTGAGGGCTGAAGCTTTCTTT
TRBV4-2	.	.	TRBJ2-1	CASSQGGLGSGRFYEQFF	TGTGCCAGCAGCCAAGGGGGCCTGGGCTCAGGCAGGTTCTATGAGCAGTTCTTC
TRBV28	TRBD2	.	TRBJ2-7	CASSPGTSDYEQYF	TGTGCCAGCAGTCCCGGGACTAGCGATTACGAGCAGTACTTC
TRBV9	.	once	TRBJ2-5	CASSVGRALVSETQYF	TGTGCCAGCAGCGTAGGAAGAGCCCTTGTTTCAGAGACCCAGTACTTC
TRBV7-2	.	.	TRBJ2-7	CASSLDTGVVYEQYF	TGTGCCAGCAGCTTAGACACAGGAGTCGTCTACGAGCAGTACTTC
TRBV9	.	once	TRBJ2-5	CASSSGSQETQYF	TGTGCCAGCAGCTCCGGGAGCCAAGAGACCCAGTACTTC
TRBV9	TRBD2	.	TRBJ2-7	CASSAGTSGSYEQYF	TGTGCCAGCAGCGCCGGGACTAGCGGTTCCTACGAGCAGTACTTC
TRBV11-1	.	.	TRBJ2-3	CASSSSGFADTQYF	TGTGCCAGCAGCTCCTCCGGGTTCGCAGATACGCAGTATTTT
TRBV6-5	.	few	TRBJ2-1	CASSSGTEGYNEQFF	TGTGCCAGCAGCTCCGGGACGGAGGGCTACAATGAGCAGTTCTTC
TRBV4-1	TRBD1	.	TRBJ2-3	CASRAAGTGGTDTQYF	TGCGCCAGCAGGGCGGCCGGGACAGGGGGCACAGATACGCAGTATTTT
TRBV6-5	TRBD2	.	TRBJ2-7	CASKLLAESYEQYF	TGTGCCAGCAAATTACTAGCGGAATCCTACGAGCAGTACTTC
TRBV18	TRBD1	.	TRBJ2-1	CASSSGQGAFDEQFF	TGTGCCAGCTCGTCGGGACAGGGGGCTTTCGATGAGCAGTTCTTC
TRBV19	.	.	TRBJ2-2	CASSIAGGVANGELFF	TGTGCCAGTAGTATAGCCGGAGGCGTGGCCAACGGGGAGCTGTTTTTT
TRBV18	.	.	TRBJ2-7	CASSPPARIDYEQYF	TGTGCCAGCTCACCTCCCGCGAGGATCGACTACGAGCAGTACTTC
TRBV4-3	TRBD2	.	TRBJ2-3	CASSQAPTSRGDTQYF	TGCGCCAGCAGCCAAGCCCCGACTAGCCGGGGAGATACGCAGTATTTT
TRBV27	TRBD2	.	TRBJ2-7	CASSRLAGGSYEQYF	TGTGCCAGCAGCAGACTAGCGGGAGGATCCTACGAGCAGTACTTC
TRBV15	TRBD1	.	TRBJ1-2	CATGTGERLYTF	TGTGCCACCGGTACAGGGGAACGTCTCTACACCTTC
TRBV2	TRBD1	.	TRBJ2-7	CASRKGQGPYEQYF	TGTGCCAGCAGGAAAGGACAGGGTCCCTACGAGCAGTACTTC
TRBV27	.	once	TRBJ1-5	CASSLVRGHQPQHF	TGTGCCAGCAGTTTAGTCAGAGGGCATCAGCCCCAGCATTTT
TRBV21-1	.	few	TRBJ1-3	CASSSREGGSGNTIYF	TGTGCCAGCAGCTCGAGGGAGGGTGGCTCTGGAAACACCATATATTTT
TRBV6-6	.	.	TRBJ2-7	CASSYGGTSYEQYF	TGTGCCAGCAGTTACGGGGGGACCTCCTACGAGCAGTACTTC
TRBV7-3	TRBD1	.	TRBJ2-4	CASSQTGGNIQYF	TGTGCCAGCAGTCAAACAGGGGGAAACATTCAGTACTTC
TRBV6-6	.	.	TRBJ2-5	CASSYGPGKYETQYF	TGTGCCAGCAGTTACGGGCCGGGAAAGTACGAGACCCAGTACTTC
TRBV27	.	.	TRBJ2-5	CASSLLQGQETQYF	TGTGCCAGCAGCCTGCTGCAGGGCCAAGAGACCCAGTACTTC
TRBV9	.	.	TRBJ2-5	CASSVVSGAQETQYF	TGTGCCAGCAGCGTAGTGTCAGGGGCCCAAGAGACCCAGTACTTC
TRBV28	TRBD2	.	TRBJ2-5	CASSPGLAGGETQYF	TGTGCCAGCAGTCCGGGACTAGCGGGAGGGGAGACCCAGTACTTC
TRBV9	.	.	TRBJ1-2	CASSAMTGTGGYTF	TGTGCCAGCAGCGCCATGACGGGAACTGGTGGCTACACCTTC
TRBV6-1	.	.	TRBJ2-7	CASSELIEYEQYF	TGTGCCAGCAGTGAGTTGATAGAGTACGAGCAGTACTTC
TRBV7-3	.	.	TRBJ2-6	CASSSPVPGHGSGANVLTF	TGTGCCAGCAGCTCACCTGTCCCGGGACATGGGTCTGGGGCCAACGTCCTGACTTTC
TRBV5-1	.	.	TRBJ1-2	CASSPDRSYGYTF	TGCGCCAGCAGCCCCGACAGGAGCTATGGCTACACCTTC
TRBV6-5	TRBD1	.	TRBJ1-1	CANTKTTGALTEAFF	TGTGCCAATACAAAGACGACAGGGGCACTCACTGAAGCTTTCTTT
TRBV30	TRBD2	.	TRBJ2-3	CAWSRRGGLAAGGTDTQYF	TGTGCCTGGAGTAGAAGGGGGGGACTAGCGGCGGGGGGCACAGATACGCAGTATTTT
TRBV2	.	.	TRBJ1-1	CASSASQGSNTEAFF	TGTGCCAGCAGTGCGTCTCAGGGGTCGAACACTGAAGCTTTCTTT
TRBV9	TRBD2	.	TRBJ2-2	CASSGASGRPNTGELFF	TGTGCCAGCAGCGGGGCTAGCGGGAGGCCGAACACCGGGGAGCTGTTTTTT
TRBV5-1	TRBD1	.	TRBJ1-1	CASSFEGTGYTEAFF	TGCGCCAGCAGCTTCGAGGGGACAGGGTACACTGAAGCTTTCTTT
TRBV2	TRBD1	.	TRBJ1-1	CATRRGPGTEAFF	TGTGCCACCAGAAGGGGGCCTGGCACTGAAGCTTTCTTT
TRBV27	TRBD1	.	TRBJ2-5	CASSSQGARYQETQYF	TGTGCCAGCAGTTCTCAGGGGGCTCGATATCAAGAGACCCAGTACTTC
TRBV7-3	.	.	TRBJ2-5	CASSLFGAGETQYF	TGTGCCAGCAGCTTATTTGGGGCTGGGGAGACCCAGTACTTC
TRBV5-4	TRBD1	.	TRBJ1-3	CASSFPTGDGNTIYF	TGTGCCAGCAGCTTTCCCACAGGGGACGGAAACACCATATATTTT
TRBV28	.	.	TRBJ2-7	CASRQQRAEQYF	TGTGCCAGCAGGCAACAGAGGGCCGAGCAGTACTTC
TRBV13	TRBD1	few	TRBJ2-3	CASSPTGTGSTDTQYF	TGTGCCAGCAGCCCGACCGGGACAGGGTCCACAGATACGCAGTATTTT
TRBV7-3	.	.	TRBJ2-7	CASSLTSEAYEQYF	TGTGCCAGCAGCTTAACTAGCGAGGCCTACGAGCAGTACTTC
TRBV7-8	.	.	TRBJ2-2	CASSLDWATGELFF	TGTGCCAGCAGCTTAGACTGGGCCACCGGGGAGCTGTTTTTT
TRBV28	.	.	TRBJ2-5	CASSLGGSQETQYF	TGTGCCAGCAGTTTAGGGGGCAGTCAAGAGACCCAGTACTTC
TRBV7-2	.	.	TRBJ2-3	CASSPSGRVTDTQYF	TGTGCCAGCAGCCCCTCTGGCAGGGTAACCGATACGCAGTATTTT
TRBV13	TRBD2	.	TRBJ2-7	CASSLGVGTSGNYEQYF	TGTGCCAGCAGCTTAGGGGTAGGGACTAGCGGGAACTACGAGCAGTACTTC
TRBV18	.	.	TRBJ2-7	CASSPYLSPKNEQYF	TGTGCCAGCTCACCATATCTGAGCCCTAAGAACGAGCAGTACTTC
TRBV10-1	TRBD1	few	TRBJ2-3	CASSPRGTGSTDTQYF	TGCGCCAGCAGCCCCAGGGGGACAGGGAGCACAGATACGCAGTATTTT
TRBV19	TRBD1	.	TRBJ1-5	CASTQRGLQPQHF	TGTGCCAGTACCCAAAGGGGGCTTCAGCCCCAGCATTTT
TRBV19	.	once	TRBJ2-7	CASSIFGGASSYEQYF	TGTGCCAGTAGTATTTTTGGCGGGGCCTCATCCTACGAGCAGTACTTC
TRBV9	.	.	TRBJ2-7	CASSPRREGPYEQYF	TGTGCCAGCAGCCCACGACGGGAAGGTCCCTACGAGCAGTACTTC